This section outlines one T cell receptor (beta chain) sequence together with its context. The source of the sample is a study of CD8 T cells in Susac syndrome. Random hexamers were used to reverse transcribe an amount of 0.5 to 1 ug RNA. Multiplex PCR with immunoSEQ amplified the TCR beta CDR3 across 54 Vbeta and 13 Jbeta. Using its own MiXCR run on the immunoSEQ multiplex PCR reads, TCRdb lists one record per CDR3 protein. The sample shows 250,000 to 300,000 distinct CDR3 sequences, around 84% of them seen only once. CDR3 length: 14 residues. Trimming took 2 bases from V and 3 from J, leaving 10 bases between them. CDR1 and CDR2 from the germline V gene are ENHRY and SYGVKD.

This chain links TRBV10-3 with TRBJ1-2; D might be TRBD1 (6 bases). The sequenced sample consisted of CD8+ T cells from PBMCs. This clonotype was obtained from a human donor with multiple sclerosis. The CDR3 protein is CAISERGSYYGYTF. In nucleotides, the CDR3 is TGTGCCATCAGTGAGAGGGGGTCCTACTATGGCTACACCTTC.